The T cell receptor beta chain described here comes from a study of cytomegalovirus exposure and HLA in healthy donors. The germline CDR1 and CDR2 sequences are SGHRS and YFSETQ. The CDR3 is made up of 16 amino acids. V was pared by 5 bases and J by 2 bases, with 12 bases of the junction left unmatched. Study conclusions and caveats: The study designated 150 to 200 TCR beta chains cytomegalovirus-associated. In a later analysis, more than 15,000 TCR beta sequences were associated with HLA alleles at 0.05 false discovery rate.

Note on this clone: The antigen is undetermined.

13 Jbeta primers and 60 Vbeta primers were used for the PCR. The protocol was immunoSEQ multiplex PCR, while the TCRdb copy is restricted to in-frame clones and leaves out a portion. This table holds 80,000 or so clones. The V call is TRBV5-1, the J call TRBJ1-2, with 7 bases matching TRBD1. The clonotype was recovered from a man aged 50 to 60 in good health and CMV-seropositive. The sequenced sample was PBMCs. The CDR3 bases are TGCGCCAGCAGGGAAGGAACAGGGGATGGGAACTATGGCTACACCTTC. Its translation is CASREGTGDGNYGYTF.